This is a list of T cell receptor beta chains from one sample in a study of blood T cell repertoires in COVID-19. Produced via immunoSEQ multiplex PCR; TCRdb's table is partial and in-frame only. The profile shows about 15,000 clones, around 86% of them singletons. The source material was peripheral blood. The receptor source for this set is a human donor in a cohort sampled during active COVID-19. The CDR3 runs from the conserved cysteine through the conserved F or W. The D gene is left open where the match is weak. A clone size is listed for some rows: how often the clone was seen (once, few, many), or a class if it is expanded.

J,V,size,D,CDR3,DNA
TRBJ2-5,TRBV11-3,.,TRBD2,CASSSGLAGEETQYF,TGTGCCAGCAGCTCAGGACTAGCGGGGGAAGAGACCCAGTACTTC
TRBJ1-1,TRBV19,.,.,CASSIDRGTSTEAFF,TGTGCCAGTAGTATAGATCGGGGAACATCCACTGAAGCTTTCTTT
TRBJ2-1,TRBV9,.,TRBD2,CASSVFSGGYNEQFF,TGTGCCAGCAGCGTATTCAGCGGGGGGTACAATGAGCAGTTCTTC
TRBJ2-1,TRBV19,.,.,CASSKGRLLNEQFF,TGTGCCAGTAGTAAGGGGCGCTTACTCAATGAGCAGTTCTTC
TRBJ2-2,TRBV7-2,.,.,CASSTTRGDTGELFF,TGTGCCAGCAGCACGACTAGAGGGGACACCGGGGAGCTGTTTTTT
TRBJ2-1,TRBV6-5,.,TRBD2,CASNQASGEGLRQFF,TGTGCCAGCAACCAAGCTAGCGGGGAAGGGCTGAGACAGTTCTTC
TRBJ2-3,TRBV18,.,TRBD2,CASSPPGLAGGTDTQYF,TGTGCCAGCTCACCACCTGGCCTAGCGGGGGGTACAGATACGCAGTATTTT
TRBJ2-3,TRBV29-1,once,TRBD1,CSLGGTGFSDTQYF,TGCAGCCTGGGAGGGACAGGGTTTTCAGATACGCAGTATTTT
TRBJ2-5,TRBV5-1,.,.,CASSLAYSSLETQYF,TGCGCCAGCAGCTTGGCCTATAGTTCCCTGGAGACCCAGTACTTC
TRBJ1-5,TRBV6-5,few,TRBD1,CASSYSGGSNQPQHF,TGTGCCAGCAGTTATTCAGGGGGAAGCAATCAGCCCCAGCATTTT
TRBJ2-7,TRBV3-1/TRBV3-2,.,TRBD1,CASTDTKAPGQSSYEQYF,TGTGCCAGCACCGACACCAAAGCCCCGGGACAGAGCTCCTACGAGCAGTACTTC
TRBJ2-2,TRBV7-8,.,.,CASSLDLAAGELFF,TGTGCCAGCAGCTTAGACTTGGCGGCCGGGGAGCTGTTTTTT
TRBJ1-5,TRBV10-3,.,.,CAISESAGVEPQHF,TGTGCCATCAGTGAGTCGGCGGGAGTGGAGCCCCAGCATTTT
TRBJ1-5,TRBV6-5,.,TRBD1,CASRGQGGRQPQHF,TGTGCCAGCAGGGGACAGGGCGGACGTCAGCCCCAGCATTTT
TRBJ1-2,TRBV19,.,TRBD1,CASSQDRVGYGYTF,TGTGCCAGTAGTCAGGACAGGGTCGGATATGGCTACACCTTC
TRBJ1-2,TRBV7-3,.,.,CASSLLGAPSYGYTF,TGTGCCAGCAGCTTACTTGGGGCTCCAAGCTATGGCTACACCTTC